Described below is a single T cell receptor beta chain sequence and its context. What it binds is not known. The data are from a study of T cells after yellow fever vaccination. A universal primer site and UMIs were added as TCR cDNA was made by 5'RACE template switching. TCRdb processed the 5' RACE reads anew with MiXCR; each CDR3 protein has one entry. The sample has 300,000 to 450,000 distinct CDR3 sequences; 7% to 9% are singletons. Trimming pared 3 bases from V and 1 base from J, leaving 5 bases between. Germline CDR1 is MNHEY and CDR2 is SMNVEV (reference sequence). The CDR3 length is 13 residues. Whole-study results and caveats: The secondary response peaked faster, at day 5 versus 15, but was weaker. Among primary-vaccination clones, most reappeared after the booster, at roughly 95% for CD4 and roughly 88% for CD8.

The source was PBMCs, collected 45 days after the first yellow fever vaccination. The origin of this receptor is a young man who received the YFV17D yellow fever vaccine. The chain recombines TRBV27 with TRBJ2-3; D remains unclear. The DNA for the CDR3 is TGTGCCAGCAGTTTGCAACGCACAGATACGCAGTATTTT. This translates into CASSLQRTDTQYF.